These T cell receptor beta chains were read from a single sample in a study of T cells after yellow fever vaccination. TCRdb processed the 5' RACE reads anew with MiXCR; each CDR3 protein has one entry. The table lists about 580,000 distinct CDR3 sequences, less than 20% of them singletons. This material consisted of PBMCs, taken 5 to 6 days after the first yellow fever vaccination. The origin of the receptors is a man aged 18-30 years who received the YFV17D yellow fever vaccine. Both conserved end residues are part of each CDR3. Each record gives: V gene, clone size, CDR3 protein. Rows may omit the clone size; those that give it use once, few, many or a size class.

V: TRBV30; size: few; CDR3: CAWTPGHGSLRAEAFF
V: TRBV5-1; size: many; CDR3: CASSDGNSVTRQFF
V: TRBV27; size: few; CDR3: CASSLSITGAGEQYF
V: TRBV15; size: few; CDR3: CATSGRLQGLHGANVLTF
V: TRBV7-8; size: -; CDR3: CASSSGGAPPEFF
V: TRBV15; size: -; CDR3: CATRRDLATLHF
V: TRBV12-3/TRBV12-4; size: few; CDR3: CASTEAGSPGETQYF
V: TRBV5-1; size: many; CDR3: CASSLVFPNTGELFF
V: TRBV12-3/TRBV12-4; size: few; CDR3: CASSRGWGLTFF
V: TRBV5-1; size: few; CDR3: CASSLNPGANTGELFF
V: TRBV29-1; size: few; CDR3: CSVGTGGGNTIYF
V: TRBV20-1; size: few; CDR3: CSARDRRSASITDTQYF
V: TRBV5-1; size: few; CDR3: CASSLGGTSSYEQYF
V: TRBV2; size: -; CDR3: CASPFTQRGKNEQFF
V: TRBV11-2; size: few; CDR3: CASSLDGLFLYEQYF
V: TRBV15; size: few; CDR3: CATRTGGFNEQFF
V: TRBV5-1; size: few; CDR3: CASSSYSGGNEKLFF
V: TRBV6-2/TRBV6-3; size: few; CDR3: CASSRKGGQRVYQPQHF
V: TRBV7-2; size: -; CDR3: CASSGTSGGAHYNEQFF
V: TRBV9; size: -; CDR3: CASSVGGGYTF
V: TRBV30; size: few; CDR3: CAWNQGGLDIQYF
V: TRBV20-1; size: -; CDR3: CSARNPGQGSETQYF
V: TRBV7-2; size: few; CDR3: CASSLAPYRVVSTEAFF
V: TRBV20-1; size: -; CDR3: CSARSRGTSYEQYF
V: TRBV20-1; size: few; CDR3: CSAGSYRGVWGTDTQYF
V: TRBV27; size: few; CDR3: CASSLSKSRSPLHF
V: TRBV10-3; size: -; CDR3: CAIALAGSNTQYF
V: TRBV18; size: -; CDR3: CASSAGTDYEQYF
V: TRBV6-5; size: few; CDR3: CASSYSGPPDTQYF
V: TRBV6-2/TRBV6-3; size: -; CDR3: CASSYGGLIYNEQFF
V: TRBV7-2; size: -; CDR3: CASSRSLAGAYNEQFF
V: TRBV7-9; size: -; CDR3: CASSLERTGKNTGELFF
V: TRBV6-1; size: few; CDR3: CASIEGGRREPQHF
V: TRBV7-2; size: few; CDR3: CASTLSVRTSGELFF
V: TRBV7-9; size: few; CDR3: CASSRGQGEGYGYTF
V: TRBV12-5; size: -; CDR3: CASGLVGSYGYTF
V: TRBV6-2/TRBV6-3; size: few; CDR3: CASSYAGRGTDTQYF
V: TRBV20-1; size: many; CDR3: CSAPFRQGTYEQYF
V: TRBV10-3; size: few; CDR3: CAISDARGADTGELFF
V: TRBV27; size: -; CDR3: CASKWTGAQGGSYEQYF
V: TRBV19; size: -; CDR3: CASSSDRGWYGYTF
V: TRBV7-2; size: few; CDR3: CASSQGQTPYGYTF
V: TRBV29-1; size: few; CDR3: CSGTTGGVIDEQFF
V: TRBV2; size: -; CDR3: CASSGIGGGSDTQYF
V: TRBV7-2; size: few; CDR3: CASSQQGPITEAFF
V: TRBV25-1; size: few; CDR3: CASSEGGRVGRETQYF
V: TRBV7-8; size: -; CDR3: CASSLGAASGVKRADTQYF
V: TRBV9; size: -; CDR3: CASSPGSTGENNYGYTF